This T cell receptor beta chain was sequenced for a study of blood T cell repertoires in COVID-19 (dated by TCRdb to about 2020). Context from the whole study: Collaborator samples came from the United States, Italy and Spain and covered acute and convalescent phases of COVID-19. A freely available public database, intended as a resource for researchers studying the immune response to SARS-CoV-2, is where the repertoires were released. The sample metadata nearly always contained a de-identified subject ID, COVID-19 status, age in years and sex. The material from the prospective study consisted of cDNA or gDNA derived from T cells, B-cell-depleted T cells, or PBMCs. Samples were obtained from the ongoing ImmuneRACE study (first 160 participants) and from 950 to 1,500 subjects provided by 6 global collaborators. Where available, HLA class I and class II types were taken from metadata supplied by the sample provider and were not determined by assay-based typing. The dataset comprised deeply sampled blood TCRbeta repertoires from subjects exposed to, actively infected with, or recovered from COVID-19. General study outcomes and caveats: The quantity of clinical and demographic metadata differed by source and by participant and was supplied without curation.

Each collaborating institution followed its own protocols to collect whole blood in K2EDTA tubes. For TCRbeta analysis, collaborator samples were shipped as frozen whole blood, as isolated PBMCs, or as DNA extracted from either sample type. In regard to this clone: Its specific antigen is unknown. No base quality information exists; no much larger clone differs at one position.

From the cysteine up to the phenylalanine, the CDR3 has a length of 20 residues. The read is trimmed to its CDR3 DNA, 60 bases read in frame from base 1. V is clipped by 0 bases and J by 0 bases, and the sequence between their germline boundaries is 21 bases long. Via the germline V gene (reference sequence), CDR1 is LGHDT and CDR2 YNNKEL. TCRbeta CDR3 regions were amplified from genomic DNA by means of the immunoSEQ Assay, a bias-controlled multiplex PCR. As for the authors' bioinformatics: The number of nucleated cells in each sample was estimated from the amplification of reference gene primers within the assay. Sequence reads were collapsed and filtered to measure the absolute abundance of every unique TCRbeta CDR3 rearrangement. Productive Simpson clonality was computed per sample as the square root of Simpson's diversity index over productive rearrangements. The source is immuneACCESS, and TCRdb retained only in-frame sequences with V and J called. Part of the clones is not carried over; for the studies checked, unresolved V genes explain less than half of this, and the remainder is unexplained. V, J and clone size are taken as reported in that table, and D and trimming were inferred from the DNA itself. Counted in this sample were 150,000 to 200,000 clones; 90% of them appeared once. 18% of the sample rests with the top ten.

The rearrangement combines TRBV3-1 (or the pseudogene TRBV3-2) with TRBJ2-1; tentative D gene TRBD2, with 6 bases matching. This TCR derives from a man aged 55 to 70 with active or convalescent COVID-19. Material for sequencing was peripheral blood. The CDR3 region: CASSQDYGRAGNYSYNEQFF. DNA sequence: TGTGCCAGCAGCCAAGATTACGGTCGTGCGGGAAATTACTCCTACAATGAGCAGTTCTTC.